These T cell receptor beta chains were read from a single sample in a study of blood T cell repertoires in COVID-19. TCRdb keeps only in-frame clones here, not all; method: immunoSEQ multiplex PCR. Of just over 150,000 clones in the sample, 85% were seen once. Sequencing was performed on peripheral blood. These receptors were taken from a human donor with acute or convalescent COVID-19. The donor label of this sample is uncertain. The CDR3 runs from the conserved cysteine through the conserved F or W. D genes are given only for firm matches. Size is stated for part of the rows, as once, few or many counts, or as a class when the clone is expanded.

clone_size: -; j_call: TRBJ1-5; d_call: TRBD1; v_call: TRBV10-2; cdr3_aa: CASSGEGTVIRPQHF; cdr3_nt: TGCGCCAGCAGTGGAGAAGGGACAGTTATTAGGCCCCAGCATTTT
clone_size: -; j_call: TRBJ1-1; d_call: TRBD1; v_call: TRBV4-2; cdr3_aa: CASSQEVQGVGAEAFF; cdr3_nt: TGTGCCAGCAGCCAAGAGGTCCAGGGGGTGGGAGCTGAAGCTTTCTTT
clone_size: -; j_call: TRBJ1-1; d_call: TRBD1; v_call: TRBV7-8; cdr3_aa: CASSLAGQGATEAFF; cdr3_nt: TGTGCCAGCAGCTTAGCGGGACAGGGGGCAACTGAAGCTTTCTTT
clone_size: -; j_call: TRBJ1-2; d_call: -; v_call: TRBV12-3/TRBV12-4; cdr3_aa: CASSFSGREGYTF; cdr3_nt: TGTGCCAGCAGTTTCTCGGGCAGGGAAGGCTACACCTTC
clone_size: -; j_call: TRBJ2-1; d_call: -; v_call: TRBV11-2; cdr3_aa: CASSSFVWGLSGNEQFF; cdr3_nt: TGTGCCAGCAGTTCCTTCGTCTGGGGGCTGTCCGGGAATGAGCAGTTCTTC
clone_size: once; j_call: TRBJ2-3; d_call: TRBD2; v_call: TRBV20-1; cdr3_aa: CSASLGTSGGSTDTQYF; cdr3_nt: TGCAGTGCTAGTTTGGGGACTAGCGGGGGTAGCACAGATACGCAGTATTTT
clone_size: once; j_call: TRBJ2-5; d_call: -; v_call: TRBV4-3; cdr3_aa: CASSHGIQETQYF; cdr3_nt: TGCGCCAGCAGCCACGGGATACAAGAGACCCAGTACTTC
clone_size: -; j_call: TRBJ1-5; d_call: -; v_call: TRBV4-2; cdr3_aa: CASSQLGQTNQPQHF; cdr3_nt: TGTGCCAGCAGCCAACTAGGACAGACAAATCAGCCCCAGCATTTT
clone_size: -; j_call: TRBJ1-1; d_call: -; v_call: TRBV28; cdr3_aa: CASSDLGGGNTEAFF; cdr3_nt: TGTGCCAGCAGTGATCTCGGGGGAGGGAACACTGAAGCTTTCTTT
clone_size: -; j_call: TRBJ2-3; d_call: -; v_call: TRBV7-6; cdr3_aa: CASSLEGERTDTQYF; cdr3_nt: TGTGCCAGCAGCTTAGAGGGGGAACGGACAGATACGCAGTATTTT
clone_size: -; j_call: TRBJ2-4; d_call: -; v_call: TRBV7-9; cdr3_aa: CASSLQGSGQYF; cdr3_nt: TGTGCCAGCAGCTTACAGGGTAGCGGTCAGTACTTC
clone_size: -; j_call: TRBJ2-1; d_call: -; v_call: TRBV7-2; cdr3_aa: CASSEEGGYNEQFF; cdr3_nt: TGTGCCAGCAGTGAGGAAGGGGGTTACAATGAGCAGTTCTTC
clone_size: -; j_call: TRBJ2-3; d_call: TRBD1; v_call: TRBV27; cdr3_aa: CASSSGQGARDTQYF; cdr3_nt: TGTGCCAGCAGTTCTGGACAGGGGGCGAGAGATACGCAGTATTTT
clone_size: few; j_call: TRBJ1-5; d_call: -; v_call: TRBV19; cdr3_aa: CASSGTQPQHF; cdr3_nt: TGTGCCAGTAGCGGTACTCAGCCCCAGCATTTT
clone_size: once; j_call: TRBJ1-5; d_call: -; v_call: TRBV2; cdr3_aa: CASSMGRNNQPQHF; cdr3_nt: TGTGCCAGCAGTATGGGCAGAAACAATCAGCCCCAGCATTTT
clone_size: -; j_call: TRBJ1-2; d_call: -; v_call: TRBV11-2; cdr3_aa: CASSSQGNYGYTF; cdr3_nt: TGTGCCAGCAGCTCACAGGGCAACTATGGCTACACCTTC
clone_size: -; j_call: TRBJ1-5; d_call: -; v_call: TRBV19; cdr3_aa: CASSSLGGGNQPQHF; cdr3_nt: TGTGCCAGTAGTTCTCTGGGGGGGGGCAATCAGCCCCAGCATTTT
clone_size: once; j_call: TRBJ2-7; d_call: -; v_call: TRBV9; cdr3_aa: CASSTEGGAFYEQYF; cdr3_nt: TGTGCCAGCAGCACCGAAGGGGGGGCGTTCTACGAGCAGTACTTC
clone_size: -; j_call: TRBJ2-1; d_call: TRBD2; v_call: TRBV4-2; cdr3_aa: CASSQDRSRTSGGAGEQFF; cdr3_nt: TGTGCCAGCAGCCAAGATCGATCCCGGACTAGCGGGGGGGCAGGGGAGCAGTTCTTC
clone_size: -; j_call: TRBJ1-3; d_call: -; v_call: TRBV6-1; cdr3_aa: CASSDRGGSGNTIYF; cdr3_nt: TGTGCCAGCAGTGACAGGGGTGGCTCTGGAAACACCATATATTTT
clone_size: -; j_call: TRBJ1-3; d_call: -; v_call: TRBV7-3; cdr3_aa: CASSAGQGNTIYF; cdr3_nt: TGTGCCAGCAGCGCCGGACAGGGAAACACCATATATTTT
clone_size: once; j_call: TRBJ1-2; d_call: TRBD1; v_call: TRBV9; cdr3_aa: CASSDSGQGSGYTF; cdr3_nt: TGTGCCAGCAGCGACTCCGGACAGGGAAGCGGCTACACCTTC
clone_size: -; j_call: TRBJ1-6; d_call: TRBD1; v_call: TRBV14; cdr3_aa: CASSQTGPVSPLHF; cdr3_nt: TGTGCCAGCAGCCAGACAGGGCCGGTTTCACCCCTCCACTTT
clone_size: -; j_call: TRBJ1-6; d_call: -; v_call: TRBV27; cdr3_aa: CASSLSPRTESTPLHF; cdr3_nt: TGTGCCAGCAGTTTATCTCCGCGGACAGAATCAACACCCCTCCACTTT
clone_size: once; j_call: TRBJ1-2; d_call: TRBD1; v_call: TRBV5-1; cdr3_aa: CASSLGQGLEGYTF; cdr3_nt: TGCGCCAGCAGCTTGGGACAGGGGCTAGAGGGCTACACCTTC
clone_size: -; j_call: TRBJ1-2; d_call: -; v_call: TRBV10-1; cdr3_aa: CASSAPTNYGYTF; cdr3_nt: TGCGCCAGCAGTGCCCCTACGAACTATGGCTACACCTTC
clone_size: -; j_call: TRBJ2-5; d_call: TRBD2; v_call: TRBV7-2; cdr3_aa: CASYTSGGQETQYF; cdr3_nt: TGTGCCAGCTATACTAGCGGGGGGCAAGAGACCCAGTACTTC
clone_size: -; j_call: TRBJ2-7; d_call: TRBD1; v_call: TRBV18; cdr3_aa: CASSSPGQGAREQYF; cdr3_nt: TGTGCCAGCTCAAGCCCGGGACAGGGGGCCCGAGAGCAGTACTTC
clone_size: once; j_call: TRBJ2-5; d_call: TRBD1; v_call: TRBV5-1; cdr3_aa: CASSVTGGQETQYF; cdr3_nt: TGCGCCAGCAGCGTAACAGGGGGTCAAGAGACCCAGTACTTC
clone_size: once; j_call: TRBJ1-6; d_call: -; v_call: TRBV5-4; cdr3_aa: CASSLGTTSPLHF; cdr3_nt: TGTGCCAGCAGCTTGGGGACAACTTCACCCCTCCACTTT
clone_size: -; j_call: TRBJ1-1; d_call: TRBD1; v_call: TRBV18; cdr3_aa: CASSPDRGRETFF; cdr3_nt: TGTGCCAGCTCACCCGACAGGGGGCGAGAAACTTTCTTT
clone_size: -; j_call: TRBJ1-5; d_call: -; v_call: TRBV2; cdr3_aa: CASQGYSNQPQHF; cdr3_nt: TGTGCCAGCCAGGGATATAGCAATCAGCCCCAGCATTTT
clone_size: once; j_call: TRBJ2-5; d_call: -; v_call: TRBV29-1; cdr3_aa: CSGRGVEETQYF; cdr3_nt: TGCAGCGGCAGGGGGGTTGAGGAGACCCAGTACTTC
clone_size: -; j_call: TRBJ2-5; d_call: TRBD2; v_call: TRBV5-4; cdr3_aa: CASTQTKTSGGVGGETQYF; cdr3_nt: TGTGCCAGCACCCAAACCAAGACTAGCGGGGGGGTGGGAGGAGAGACCCAGTACTTC
clone_size: -; j_call: TRBJ2-7; d_call: TRBD2; v_call: TRBV9; cdr3_aa: CASSVGGLAAYEQYF; cdr3_nt: TGTGCCAGCAGCGTAGGGGGACTAGCGGCGTACGAGCAGTACTTC
clone_size: once; j_call: TRBJ2-7; d_call: -; v_call: TRBV9; cdr3_aa: CASSPRGASSYEQYF; cdr3_nt: TGTGCCAGCAGCCCACGGGGGGCCAGCTCCTACGAGCAGTACTTC
clone_size: -; j_call: TRBJ2-1; d_call: -; v_call: TRBV5-1; cdr3_aa: CASSLGSVQFF; cdr3_nt: TGCGCCAGCAGCCTAGGGAGTGTTCAGTTCTTC
clone_size: -; j_call: TRBJ1-1; d_call: -; v_call: TRBV12-3/TRBV12-4; cdr3_aa: CASSAQENTEAFF; cdr3_nt: TGTGCCAGCAGCGCACAGGAGAACACTGAAGCTTTCTTT
clone_size: -; j_call: TRBJ1-1; d_call: TRBD1; v_call: TRBV19; cdr3_aa: CASSKTPRDRGHTEAFF; cdr3_nt: TGTGCCAGTAGTAAGACCCCTCGGGACAGGGGGCACACTGAAGCTTTCTTT
clone_size: -; j_call: TRBJ1-1; d_call: TRBD1; v_call: TRBV7-3; cdr3_aa: CASSRDREGTEAFF; cdr3_nt: TGTGCCAGCAGCCGGGACAGGGAAGGGACTGAAGCTTTCTTT
clone_size: -; j_call: TRBJ2-3; d_call: TRBD1; v_call: TRBV5-4; cdr3_aa: CANSPGQGQYDTQYF; cdr3_nt: TGTGCCAACAGCCCGGGACAGGGGCAATATGATACGCAGTATTTT
clone_size: -; j_call: TRBJ2-5; d_call: -; v_call: TRBV19; cdr3_aa: CASSIRGFARGGETQYF; cdr3_nt: TGTGCCAGTAGTATAAGGGGTTTTGCGAGGGGGGGGGAGACCCAGTACTTC
clone_size: -; j_call: TRBJ2-7; d_call: TRBD2; v_call: TRBV7-9; cdr3_aa: CASSLETSGGTDF; cdr3_nt: TGTGCCAGCAGCTTAGAAACTAGCGGGGGGACCGACTTC
clone_size: -; j_call: TRBJ2-1; d_call: TRBD2; v_call: TRBV18; cdr3_aa: CASSPSGASYNEQFF; cdr3_nt: TGTGCCAGCTCACCCAGCGGGGCCTCCTACAATGAGCAGTTCTTC
clone_size: few; j_call: TRBJ1-6; d_call: TRBD1; v_call: TRBV7-2; cdr3_aa: CASSSRTGDNSPLHF; cdr3_nt: TGTGCCAGCAGCTCCAGGACAGGCGACAATTCACCCCTCCACTTT
clone_size: -; j_call: TRBJ1-1; d_call: -; v_call: TRBV28; cdr3_aa: CASSSFQGPPYTEAFF; cdr3_nt: TGTGCCAGCAGTTCCTTCCAGGGCCCCCCTTACACTGAAGCTTTCTTT
clone_size: -; j_call: TRBJ2-3; d_call: TRBD2; v_call: TRBV11-2; cdr3_aa: CASSRWTSATDTQYF; cdr3_nt: TGTGCCAGCAGCCGATGGACTAGCGCCACAGATACGCAGTATTTT
clone_size: -; j_call: TRBJ1-1; d_call: -; v_call: TRBV3-1/TRBV3-2; cdr3_aa: CASSPQGISGTEAFF; cdr3_nt: TGTGCCAGCAGTCCGCAGGGGATTTCGGGCACTGAAGCTTTCTTT
clone_size: few; j_call: TRBJ1-5; d_call: -; v_call: TRBV3-1/TRBV3-2; cdr3_aa: CASSQGPPGGGQPQHF; cdr3_nt: TGTGCCAGCAGCCAAGGTCCCCCGGGGGGGGGTCAGCCCCAGCATTTT
clone_size: -; j_call: TRBJ1-2; d_call: -; v_call: TRBV4-3; cdr3_aa: CASSQDLQGRDGYTF; cdr3_nt: TGCGCCAGCAGCCAAGATCTACAAGGGAGGGATGGCTACACCTTC
clone_size: -; j_call: TRBJ2-2; d_call: TRBD1; v_call: TRBV25-1; cdr3_aa: CASRGQTTGELFF; cdr3_nt: TGTGCCAGCAGGGGACAGACGACGGGGGAGCTGTTTTTT
clone_size: -; j_call: TRBJ1-1; d_call: TRBD1; v_call: TRBV2; cdr3_aa: CASTRRGLDTEAFF; cdr3_nt: TGTGCCAGCACCCGCAGGGGGCTTGACACTGAAGCTTTCTTT
clone_size: -; j_call: TRBJ2-5; d_call: TRBD2; v_call: TRBV15; cdr3_aa: CATSRERGIQETQYF; cdr3_nt: TGTGCCACCAGCAGAGAGCGGGGGATTCAAGAGACCCAGTACTTC
clone_size: -; j_call: TRBJ1-2; d_call: TRBD1; v_call: TRBV5-1; cdr3_aa: CASSPGTGGSGYTF; cdr3_nt: TGCGCCAGCAGCCCGGGGACAGGGGGCTCTGGCTACACCTTC
clone_size: -; j_call: TRBJ1-5; d_call: -; v_call: TRBV6-5; cdr3_aa: CASTLRSNQPQHF; cdr3_nt: TGTGCCAGCACGCTCCGGAGCAATCAGCCCCAGCATTTT
clone_size: -; j_call: TRBJ1-2; d_call: -; v_call: TRBV7-8; cdr3_aa: CASSLSRVAYGYTF; cdr3_nt: TGTGCCAGCAGCTTAAGCAGGGTAGCCTATGGCTACACCTTC
clone_size: -; j_call: TRBJ2-1; d_call: TRBD1; v_call: TRBV5-6; cdr3_aa: CASSLGQGAYNEQFF; cdr3_nt: TGTGCCAGCAGCTTGGGGCAGGGGGCCTACAATGAGCAGTTCTTC